Below, 21 T cell receptor beta chains from the same sample are listed, as sequenced in a study of blood T cells in healthy people across ages. A second about 7 to 12 cycle PCR used barcoded and J-beta primers. TCRdb re-called the 5' RACE reads with MiXCR, one entry per CDR3 protein. Found here are 1.5 million to 1.8 million distinct CDR3 sequences, approximately 39% of them singletons; the top ten hold just over 4%. The sample taken for sequencing was blood. The receptors were sampled from a woman younger than 35 in good health.

This clonotype came up a few times. V gene TRBV6-1 combines with J gene TRBJ2-7; D remains ambiguous. The CDR3 contains 13 residues. V shed 7 bases and J shed 0 bases, with 10 bases lying between them. Germline CDR1 is MNHNS and CDR2 is SASEGT. As DNA, the CDR3 is TGTGCCAGCACCGTGACAAGCTCCTACGAGCAGTACTTC. The encoded protein is CASTVTSSYEQYF.

The chain links TRBV7-2 to TRBJ2-5; D unclear. The DNA end lines up better with TRBJ2-7; the J call may be wrong. Germline V lookup: CDR1 SGHTA, CDR2 FQGNSA. There are 14 residues in the CDR3. The chain's CDR3 is CASNPEISSIEQYF. The DNA of the CDR3 is TGTGCCAGCAACCCAGAAATCTCTTCTATCGAGCAGTACTTC.

The V and J genes are TRBV7-9 and TRBJ2-7; 7 nucleotides match TRBD2. The V gene's germline CDR1 is SEHNR and CDR2 FQNEAQ (reference sequence). The CDR3 length is 13 residues. The trim removed 4 bases at V and 3 bases at J, leaving 3 bases unmatched. Written as DNA, the CDR3 is TGTGCCAGCAGCTCCCTAGCGGACTACGAGCAGTACTTC. This encodes CASSSLADYEQYF.

This chain uses TRBV12-3 or TRBV12-4 with TRBJ2-1; either TRBD1 or TRBD2 may fit D (5 bases each). Between the trimmed V and J ends, which lost 7 bases and 0 bases, there was a span of 22 bases. CDR3 length: 18 amino acids. This CDR3 is CASTAQILGAYSYNEQFF. CDR3 DNA sequence: TGTGCCAGCACCGCACAAATACTCGGGGCTTACTCCTACAATGAGCAGTTCTTC.

This chain connects TRBV12-3 or TRBV12-4 to TRBJ1-2; the D is unclear. V lost 2 bases to trimming and J lost 2 bases, with 27 bases between them. This CDR3 is built from 20 residues. For the CDR3, the DNA is TGTGCCAGCAGTTTAAAACGCGGTGGGCTTTCCCGGCAGGCCAACTATGGCTACACCTTC. Translated, it gives CASSLKRGGLSRQANYGYTF.

The V call is TRBV7-9, the J call TRBJ2-3, with D possibly TRBD1 on 6 matching bases. Germline lookup yields CDR1 SEHNR and CDR2 FQNEAQ (reference sequence). This CDR3 has 15 residues. Trimming removed 5 bases from V and 2 bases from J, with 14 bases in between. This CDR3 reads CASSRKGELTDTQYF. CDR3 nucleotide sequence: TGTGCCAGCAGCCGGAAGGGGGAGCTCACAGATACGCAGTATTTT.

The V and J genes are TRBV28 and TRBJ2-3, with a weak D call TRBD2 (6 bases). In germline, CDR1 is MDHEN, CDR2 SYDVKM. The CDR3 is made up of 14 amino acids. Trimming cost V 3 bases and J 4 bases, with 11 bases left between them. The CDR3 protein is CASSLQEGPDTQYF. For the CDR3, the DNA is TGTGCCAGCAGTTTGCAGGAGGGTCCAGATACGCAGTATTTT.

In its sample, this clonotype was seen a few times. This chain joins TRBV7-9 and TRBJ2-1; D is possibly TRBD1 (6 bases). Trimming shortened V by 5 bases and J by 9 bases, and 11 bases separated the two germline ends. The CDR3 loop spans 12 amino acids. Germline V gene sequence: CDR1 SEHNR, CDR2 FQNEAQ (reference sequence). The CDR3 DNA reads TGTGCCAGCAGCGGGGGCAAGGGTGAGCAGTTCTTC. Its protein is CASSGGKGEQFF.

A few counts support this clonotype. The chain carries TRBV11-2 and TRBJ2-5, with D possibly being TRBD2 (6 bases). CDR3 length: 14 amino acids. V lost 1 base and J lost 11, with 17 bases in between. Germline lookup yields CDR1 SGHAT and CDR2 FQNNGV. The CDR3 reads CASSLGLEMDEQYF. DNA for the CDR3: TGTGCCAGCAGCTTAGGACTAGAGATGGATGAGCAGTACTTC. Combining the CDR3 with reference TRBV11-2 and TRBJ2-5 gives the whole variable domain EAGVAQSPRYKIIEKRQSVAFWCNPISGHATLYWYQQILGQGPKLLIQFQNNGVVDDSQLPKDRFSAERLKGVDSTLKIQPAKLEDSAVYLCASSLGLEMDEQYFGPGTRLLVL.

The V and J genes are TRBV5-1 and TRBJ2-1; the D call may be TRBD1 or TRBD2 (5 bases each). The germline V gene encodes CDR1 SGHRS and CDR2 YFSETQ. The CDR3 spans 14 residues. The V and J ends lost 0 bases and 7 bases respectively, with 11 bases between them. The CDR3 sequence: CASSLVAGANEQFF. The CDR3 coding sequence is TGCGCCAGCAGCTTGGTTGCCGGGGCGAATGAGCAGTTCTTC. The entire variable domain, with the rest obtained from reference TRBV5-1 and TRBJ2-1, is as follows: KAGVTQTPRYLIKTRGQQVTLSCSPISGHRSVSWYQQTPGQGLQFLFEYFSETQRNKGNFPGRFSGRQFSNSRSEMNVSTLELGDSALYLCASSLVAGANEQFFGPGTRLTVL.

This clonotype has only a few counts. The V gene is TRBV5-1, the J gene TRBJ1-5; 10 bases match TRBD1. Germline loops: CDR1 SGHRS, CDR2 YFSETQ. The CDR3 spans 15 residues. Trimming removed 4 bases from V and 6 bases from J; junction bases left unmatched: 7. Here the CDR3 DNA reads TGCGCCAGCAGCACAGGGACAGGGGTAGGTCAGCCCCAGCATTTT. This gives the protein CASSTGTGVGQPQHF.

This clonotype occurred a few times. The chain employs TRBV20-1 and TRBJ2-4; 12 bases match TRBD2. The J call is in doubt because the DNA end fits TRBJ2-5 better. Germline assignment: CDR1 DFQATT and CDR2 SNEGSKA (reference sequence). The CDR3 has 14 residues. The CDR3 nucleotides read TGCAGTGCTACTCCGGGACTAGCGGGAGAGACCCAGTACTTC. Translating it yields CSATPGLAGETQYF.

This clonotype was seen a handful of times. This chain uses TRBV24-1 with TRBJ2-1, with TRBD2 identical over 8 bases. This CDR3 has 16 residues. CDR1 and CDR2 from the germline V gene are KGHDR and SFDVKD. The V gene end was trimmed by 8 bases and the J gene end by 7 bases; junction bases not matched to a gene: 15. The CDR3 DNA follows: TGTGCCACCACCCCGGGTGGGAGCGGGAGCCGGAATGAGCAGTTCTTC. Protein sequence: CATTPGGSGSRNEQFF.

There are a few counts of this clonotype. This chain uses TRBV27 with TRBJ2-7, with 7 bases matching TRBD1. The CDR3 contains 15 residues. The V gene's germline CDR1 is MNHEY and CDR2 SMNVEV (reference sequence). Trimming at V came to 0 bases and at J to 1 base, leaving 3 bases not matched to a gene. CDR3 in amino acids: CASSLSTGLSYEQYF. DNA for the CDR3: TGTGCCAGCAGTTTATCGACAGGGTTGTCCTACGAGCAGTACTTC.

This chain uses TRBV14 with TRBJ2-7; no clear D gene. V shed 4 bases and J shed 3 bases, with 10 bases lying between them. Germline-derived CDR1 and CDR2 are SGHDN and FVKESK. This CDR3 contains 13 residues. Here the CDR3 DNA reads TGTGCCAGCAGCCGAGCAAGTCGCTACGAGCAGTACTTC. This translates into CASSRASRYEQYF.

The count of this clonotype is one. The chain is built from TRBV28 and TRBJ2-4, with D maybe TRBD2 (5 bases). TRBJ2-7 matches the DNA end more closely, so the J call is doubtful. The CDR3 sequence is 13 residues long. Germline V gives CDR1 MDHEN, CDR2 SYDVKM. DNA of the CDR3: TGTGCCAGCACCATCTCCGGGGTTCGCGAGCAGTACTTC. Encoded protein: CASTISGVREQYF.

This clonotype was seen a few times. The V gene is TRBV7-9, the J gene TRBJ2-7; 9 nucleotides match TRBD2. Germline loops: CDR1 SEHNR, CDR2 FQNEAQ (reference sequence). V shed 5 bases and J 11 bases; nucleotides not matched to a gene: 7. The length of the CDR3 is 12 residues. The CDR3 protein is CASSQTIAGEYF. The CDR3 region has the DNA TGTGCCAGCAGCCAAACAATAGCGGGAGAGTACTTC.

The chain links TRBV3-1 to TRBJ2-5; 7 positions agree with TRBD2. J gave up 2 bases and V 0 bases, and 3 bases lay outside the gene matches. Germline loops: CDR1 LGHDT, CDR2 YNNKEL (reference sequence). CDR3 length equals 15 residues. DNA of the CDR3: TGTGCCAGCAGCCAAGAGCCTAGCGGACAAGAGACCCAGTACTTC. This translates into CASSQEPSGQETQYF.

The table lists this clonotype with a few counts. The chain employs TRBV14 and TRBJ2-3, with 12 bases lining up with TRBD2. The V gene end was trimmed by 3 bases and the J gene end by 1 base; junction bases not matched to a gene: 5. The CDR3 is 17 amino acids. CDR1 SGHDN and CDR2 FVKESK come from the germline V gene. The CDR3 protein is CASSHRLAGARTDTQYF. As DNA, the CDR3 is TGTGCCAGCAGCCACCGACTAGCGGGGGCCCGCACAGATACGCAGTATTTT. The full variable domain, its missing parts supplied by reference TRBV14 and TRBJ2-3, is EAGVTQFPSHSVIEKGQTVTLRCDPISGHDNLYWYRRVMGKEIKFLLHFVKESKQDESGMPNNRFLAERTGGTYSTLKVQPAELEDSGVYFCASSHRLAGARTDTQYFGPGTRLTVL.

A few counts support this clonotype. The rearrangement links TRBV7-9 to TRBJ1-2, with D uncertain. The CDR3 covers 13 residues. V lost 5 bases and J lost 1, with 8 bases in between. CDR1 SEHNR and CDR2 FQNEAQ come from the germline V gene (reference sequence). The CDR3 sequence: CASSNLGNYGYTF. The CDR3 DNA sequence: TGTGCCAGCAGCAATTTGGGTAACTATGGCTACACCTTC.

This clonotype showed up just a few times. V usage is TRBV20-1 and J usage is TRBJ2-7; 7 positions match TRBD2. V gave up 3 bases and J gave up 3 bases; unmatched junction bases: 11. CDR1 and CDR2 (germline): DFQATT, SNEGSKA (reference sequence). The CDR3 totals 15 residues. The CDR3 spells CSASPSTSSLYEQYF. CDR3 DNA: TGCAGTGCTAGCCCGTCGACTAGCTCCCTCTACGAGCAGTACTTC.